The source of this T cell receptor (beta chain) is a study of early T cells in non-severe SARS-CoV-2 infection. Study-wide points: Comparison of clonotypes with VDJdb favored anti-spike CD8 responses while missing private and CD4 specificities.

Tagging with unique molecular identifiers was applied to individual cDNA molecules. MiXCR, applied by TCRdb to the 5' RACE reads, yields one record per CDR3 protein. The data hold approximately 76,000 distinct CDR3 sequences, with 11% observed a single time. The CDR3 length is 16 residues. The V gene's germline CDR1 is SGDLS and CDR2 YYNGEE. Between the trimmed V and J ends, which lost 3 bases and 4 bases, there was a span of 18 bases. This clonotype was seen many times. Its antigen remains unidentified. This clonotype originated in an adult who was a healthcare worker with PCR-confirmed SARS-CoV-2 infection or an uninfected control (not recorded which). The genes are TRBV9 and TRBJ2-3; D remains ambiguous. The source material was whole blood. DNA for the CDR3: TGTGCCAGCAGCGGACGCCTTGGGCTACTCCCAGATACGCAGTATTTT. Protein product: CASSGRLGLLPDTQYF.